Listed below are T cell receptor beta chains from one sample, sequenced in a study of T cell responses to AZD1222 COVID-19 vaccine. Assay: immunoSEQ multiplex PCR; the TCRdb copy retains only in-frame clones and omits some. The repertoire holds fewer than 85,000 clones, with about nine tenths as singletons. The source was peripheral blood, collected on day 0 of AZD1222 vaccination. The receptor set was obtained from an adult in good health. The CDR3 runs from the conserved cysteine through the conserved F or W. D genes are given only for firm matches. For some rows the clone size is stated as once, few or many, or as a class when expanded; others skip it.

j_gene,abundance,d_gene,v_gene,len,CDR3aa,CDR3nt
TRBJ2-7,-,-,TRBV27,13,CASSPLGQYEQYF,TGTGCCAGCAGTCCCCTCGGACAGTACGAGCAGTACTTC
TRBJ1-1,-,-,TRBV3-1/TRBV3-2,14,CASSQDLWGSEAFF,TGTGCCAGCAGCCAAGATTTGTGGGGATCTGAAGCTTTCTTT
TRBJ1-1,-,-,TRBV3-1/TRBV3-2,11,CASSRNHDRTF,TGTGCCAGCAGCCGAAACCACGACAGGACCTTT
TRBJ2-7,few,-,TRBV27,14,CASSSGPAGFEQYF,TGTGCCAGCAGTTCTGGGCCAGCAGGGTTTGAGCAGTACTTC
TRBJ2-7,-,-,TRBV2,14,CASSEAGQGGEQYF,TGTGCCAGCAGTGAAGCGGGACAAGGGGGCGAGCAGTACTTC
TRBJ2-5,-,TRBD1,TRBV7-2,18,CASSLELLGQSNQETQYF,TGTGCCAGCAGCTTAGAGCTGTTGGGACAGAGCAACCAAGAGACCCAGTACTTC
TRBJ1-3,-,-,TRBV10-3,16,CAISEVRQSSGNTIYF,TGTGCCATCAGTGAGGTTAGACAGAGCTCTGGAAACACCATATATTTT
TRBJ1-2,-,-,TRBV6-1,16,CASSDFPGPTTAGYTF,TGTGCCAGCAGTGATTTCCCGGGTCCCACTACAGCTGGCTACACCTTC
TRBJ1-5,-,-,TRBV7-3,13,CASSLDRGQPQHF,TGTGCCAGCAGCCTCGACAGAGGCCAGCCCCAGCATTTT
TRBJ1-2,-,-,TRBV28,13,CASSLTGLYGYTF,TGTGCCAGCAGCCTTACAGGGCTATATGGCTACACCTTC
TRBJ1-1,-,-,TRBV3-1/TRBV3-2,14,CASSQGHLNTEAFF,TGTGCCAGCAGCCAAGGGCACTTGAACACTGAAGCTTTCTTT
TRBJ2-3,-,-,TRBV21-1,13,CASSGRTADTQYF,TGTGCCAGCAGCGGGCGGACAGCAGATACGCAGTATTTT
TRBJ2-3,few,-,TRBV7-3,13,CASSLGATDTQYF,TGTGCCAGCAGCCTAGGGGCCACAGATACGCAGTATTTT
TRBJ2-1,many,TRBD1,TRBV11-3,16,CASSSRDRGSYNEQFF,TGTGCCAGCAGCTCCCGGGACAGGGGATCCTACAATGAGCAGTTCTTC
TRBJ1-1,-,-,TRBV7-9,14,CASSPIQLNTEAFF,TGTGCCAGCAGCCCGATCCAGCTGAACACTGAAGCTTTCTTT
TRBJ2-2,few,TRBD2,TRBV7-9,16,CASSSRLAGGTGELFF,TGTGCCAGCAGCTCCCGACTAGCGGGAGGGACCGGGGAGCTGTTTTTT
TRBJ2-7,-,TRBD1,TRBV5-1,13,CASSQGAAYEQYF,TGCGCCAGCAGCCAGGGGGCCGCCTACGAGCAGTACTTC
TRBJ2-5,-,-,TRBV29-1,15,CSVAYRFDPGETQYF,TGCAGCGTTGCCTACCGTTTTGATCCTGGGGAGACCCAGTACTTC